A selection of T cell receptor beta chains follows, all from one sample in a study of PD-1 blockade in classical Hodgkin lymphoma. Assay: immunoSEQ multiplex PCR; the TCRdb copy retains only in-frame clones and omits some. Of under 25,000 clones detected, 60% to 80% appear once; the ten largest clones hold around 21%. Specimen: peripheral blood mononuclear cells (PBMCs), collected before the fourth cycle of nivolumab. These receptors all stem from a human donor with classical Hodgkin lymphoma. CDR3s include the opening cysteine and the closing phenylalanine or tryptophan. Fields, in order: V gene, D gene, J gene, clone size, CDR3 DNA, CDR3 protein. The D gene is left open where the match is weak. Expanded clones are given a class, and other clones once, few, many or no size at all.

TRBV18	NA	TRBJ1-1	NA	TGTGCCAGCTCACCGACCAGTGTGAACACTGAAGCTTTCTTT	CASSPTSVNTEAFF
TRBV7-8	NA	TRBJ2-1	NA	TGTGCCAGCAGCTTAGTTTCTGTTGACAATGAGCAGTTCTTC	CASSLVSVDNEQFF
TRBV4-1	TRBD2	TRBJ2-1	NA	TGCGCCAGCAGCCAAGTTATATCTGTTATCGGGGGGTCCGAGCAGTTCTTC	CASSQVISVIGGSEQFF
TRBV15	TRBD1	TRBJ2-1	few	TGTGCCACCAGCACCTCGACAGGGAATAATGAGCAGTTCTTC	CATSTSTGNNEQFF
TRBV7-2	TRBD1	TRBJ1-6	NA	TGTGCCAGCAGCTCCTGGACAGGGGGGTCACCCCTCCACTTT	CASSSWTGGSPLHF
TRBV5-1	TRBD2	TRBJ2-2	NA	TGCGCCAGCAGCTCCGGGGGTCGTAGCGGGGCGGCCACCGGGGAGCTGTTTTTT	CASSSGGRSGAATGELFF
TRBV27	TRBD1	TRBJ1-1	few	TGTGCCAGCAGTCCCCAGGACAGGACCTACACTGAAGCTTTCTTT	CASSPQDRTYTEAFF
TRBV7-7	TRBD2	TRBJ2-5	few	TGTGCCAGCAGCCCCCAGCGGGGGGGCCTGCAGACCCAGTACTTC	CASSPQRGGLQTQYF
TRBV7-9	NA	TRBJ1-5	NA	TGTGCCAGCAGCTTAGAAGGGGCGGGCAATCAGCCCCAGCATTTT	CASSLEGAGNQPQHF
TRBV27	NA	TRBJ2-3	once	TGTGCCAGCAGCACCGCTGGGGGCCGTGGAGATACGCAGTATTTT	CASSTAGGRGDTQYF
TRBV2	NA	TRBJ2-1	NA	TGTGCCAGCACCAAATCAACGAGCTCCTACAATGAGCAGTTCTTC	CASTKSTSSYNEQFF
TRBV7-9	NA	TRBJ2-2	NA	TGTGCCAGCAGCTTAGCGCTCGGCGGGGAGCTGTTTTTT	CASSLALGGELFF
TRBV7-9	TRBD2	TRBJ2-7	once	TGTGCCAGCAGCTTTAGCGGGTCCTCCTACGAGCAGTACTTC	CASSFSGSSYEQYF
TRBV6-5	NA	TRBJ2-7	NA	TGTGCCAGCAGTGCCGGGGCCAAACTTTACGAGCAGTACTTC	CASSAGAKLYEQYF
TRBV7-9	NA	TRBJ2-6	few	TGTGCCAGCAGCTCCTGGGGTTCCGGGGCCAACGTCCTGACTTTC	CASSSWGSGANVLTF
TRBV6-5	TRBD1	TRBJ2-1	NA	TGTGCCAGCATCCGACAGGGGGGTACCTACAATGAGCAGTTCTTC	CASIRQGGTYNEQFF
TRBV27	NA	TRBJ2-1	NA	TGTGCCAGCAGTTCGACCGTGGGTGAGCAGTTCTTC	CASSSTVGEQFF
TRBV7-2	NA	TRBJ2-5	NA	TGTGCCAGCAGCTTAAGGTCGGCGGCGGGTAAGGGGCAAGAGACCCAGTACTTC	CASSLRSAAGKGQETQYF
TRBV7-9	TRBD1	TRBJ1-6	NA	TGTGCCAGCAGCCCGGGACAGTATAATTCACCCCTCCACTTT	CASSPGQYNSPLHF
TRBV5-4	NA	TRBJ1-1	NA	TGTGCCAGCAGTACACAGGGAGGCTTGGGAGCTTTCTTT	CASSTQGGLGAFF
TRBV7-8	TRBD2	TRBJ2-1	NA	TGTGCCAGCAGCTTAGGGGCTAGCGGGGGGTACAATGAGCAGTTCTTC	CASSLGASGGYNEQFF
TRBV29-1	TRBD1	TRBJ2-2	NA	TGCAGCGTTTACAGGGGAGGGGAGCTGTTTTTT	CSVYRGGELFF
TRBV9	TRBD1	TRBJ1-4	NA	TGTGCCAGCAGCACAGGGGAAGATAGGAATGAAAAACTGTTTTTT	CASSTGEDRNEKLFF
TRBV30	NA	TRBJ1-4	NA	TGTGCCTGGAGTGTTCAGGGTGCGAGGGAAAAACTGTTTTTT	CAWSVQGAREKLFF
TRBV7-9	NA	TRBJ2-2	NA	TGTGCCAGCAGCTTATCTCTGGCCGGGGAGCTGTTTTTT	CASSLSLAGELFF
TRBV5-8	TRBD2	TRBJ2-1	NA	TGTGCCAGCAGCTTGGACGGGACTACCCACAATGAGCAGTTCTTC	CASSLDGTTHNEQFF
TRBV7-2	TRBD2	TRBJ2-7	few	TGTGCCAGCAGCTGGGTGGGGACTAGCGGATCTTCGTCCTACGAGCAGTACTTC	CASSWVGTSGSSSYEQYF
TRBV5-1	TRBD1	TRBJ1-2	NA	TGCGCCAGCAGCTTGGCCCCGGCAGGGGGCCCGAGTCAGGGGGGCTACACCTTC	CASSLAPAGGPSQGGYTF
TRBV29-1	NA	TRBJ1-5	NA	TGCAGCCACATTATGGGAATGAGCAATCAGCCCCAGCATTTT	CSHIMGMSNQPQHF
TRBV11-3	TRBD2	TRBJ2-7	NA	TGTGCCAGCAGCTCGGGCGGGGGGGCCATTAGCGAGCAGTACTTC	CASSSGGGAISEQYF
TRBV18	NA	TRBJ2-7	NA	TGTGCCAGCTCACCATTGGGCACCGGAGCCTACGAGCAGTACTTC	CASSPLGTGAYEQYF
TRBV30	TRBD1	TRBJ1-1	few	TGTGCCTGGAGCGCCGGGACAGGGGGCATAGCTTTCTTT	CAWSAGTGGIAFF
TRBV7-9	NA	TRBJ1-5	NA	TGTGCCAGTTCCAGAGGGGGTAGCAATCAGCCCCAGCATTTT	CASSRGGSNQPQHF
TRBV28	NA	TRBJ1-5	NA	TGTGCCAGCAGTTCTCCCCCCATATACAGGGTAAGCAATCAGCCCCAGCATTTT	CASSSPPIYRVSNQPQHF
TRBV7-2	NA	TRBJ1-1	few	TGTGCCAGCAGCTTAGTAGGGACTGGGGACACTGAAGCTTTCTTT	CASSLVGTGDTEAFF
TRBV9	TRBD2	TRBJ2-7	once	TGTGCCAGCAGCGTAGGCCCTAGCGGCGTTTACGAGCAGTACTTC	CASSVGPSGVYEQYF
TRBV5-4	TRBD1	TRBJ1-2	NA	TGTGCCAGCAGCTTGGCCCCGCGACAGGGATATGGCTACACCTTC	CASSLAPRQGYGYTF
TRBV6-5	TRBD2	TRBJ2-1	NA	TGTGCCAGCAGGCCTAGCGGTTACAATGAGCAGTTCTTC	CASRPSGYNEQFF
TRBV4-3	TRBD2	TRBJ2-3	NA	TGCGCCAGCAGCCAGGAGGGACTAGCGGGAGTAGATACGCAGTATTTT	CASSQEGLAGVDTQYF
TRBV19	NA	TRBJ2-7	NA	TGTGCCAGTAGTATGGGGACCGCATCCTACGAGCAGTACTTC	CASSMGTASYEQYF
TRBV30	NA	TRBJ1-5	NA	TGTGCCTGGAGGGGGAAGGGGGAGGGCAATCAGCCCCAGCATTTT	CAWRGKGEGNQPQHF
TRBV5-4	NA	TRBJ1-2	few	TGTGCCAGCAGCTTGGAAAGTAACGGCTACTATGGCTACACCTTC	CASSLESNGYYGYTF
TRBV2	TRBD1	TRBJ2-7	NA	TGTGCCAGCACCGGGACAGAGCCCTACGAGCAGTACTTC	CASTGTEPYEQYF
TRBV5-5	NA	TRBJ2-2	NA	TGTGCCAGCAGCAAGGGTGCGGGAACCATTCCCACCGGGGAGCTGTTTTTT	CASSKGAGTIPTGELFF
TRBV18	TRBD1	TRBJ2-3	NA	TGTGCCAGCTCACCAACCACAGGGGCTGGGGGAGATACGCAGTATTTT	CASSPTTGAGGDTQYF
TRBV18	TRBD1	TRBJ1-1	few	TGTGCCAGCACGATCGGCGGGACAGGAGTAAACACTGAAGCTTTCTTT	CASTIGGTGVNTEAFF
TRBV5-1	NA	TRBJ2-5	NA	TGCGCCAGCAGCTCTACCCCCCAAGGAGAGCAGTACTTC	CASSSTPQGEQYF
TRBV19	TRBD1	TRBJ2-5	NA	TGTGCCAGTAGCTCCACAGGGGGCCAAGAGACCCAGTACTTC	CASSSTGGQETQYF